This T cell receptor beta chain originates from a study of cytomegalovirus exposure and HLA in healthy donors. PCR used 60 Vbeta primers and 13 Jbeta primers. Only in-frame clones appear in the TCRdb table, and some are missing; sequencing was by immunoSEQ multiplex PCR. The sample holds some 120,000 clones; approximately 80% are singletons and the top ten take 1.9%. The germline gives CDR1 LNHDA, CDR2 SQIVND (reference sequence). This CDR3 is 15 amino acids long. Deletions cut 4 bases from V and 0 bases from J, with 12 bases between. Sequencing used PBMCs. The sequence derives from a man aged 45-60 years in good health and CMV-seronegative. The chain recombines TRBV19 with TRBJ1-2, with D perhaps TRBD1 (6 bases). CDR3 DNA: TGTGCCAGTAGTACAGGACAGCTATCTAACTATGGCTACACCTTC. Translated: CASSTGQLSNYGYTF.